Listed below are T cell receptor beta chains from one sample, sequenced in a study of blood T cell repertoires in COVID-19. Libraries were prepared by immunoSEQ multiplex PCR; TCRdb keeps only in-frame clonotypes and omits some of them. The sample lists about 36,000 clones; 87% were seen once. The sample was peripheral blood. These receptors were taken from a man aged 55 to 69 with acute or convalescent COVID-19. The conserved cysteine and the conserved F or W are not part of the CDR3 here.

j_call,v_call,cdr3_aa
TRBJ2-7,TRBV12-3/TRBV12-4,ASSLKEYEQY
TRBJ2-3,TRBV5-8,ASSLGLAGADTQY
TRBJ2-3,TRBV5-4,ASSFDWSDTQY
TRBJ2-1,TRBV6-5,ASSSPGQSDNEQF
TRBJ2-6,TRBV10-3,AISETRTSGSSGANVLT
TRBJ2-1,TRBV7-2,ASSSQRWGVGF
TRBJ2-2,TRBV11-3,ASSSGGQGNTGELF
TRBJ2-1,TRBV14,ASSHSWGLAVNNEQF
TRBJ2-7,TRBV6-5,ASRPGVGEQY
TRBJ2-7,TRBV9,ASSVSGTGNDEQY
TRBJ1-5,TRBV6-1,ASSEQVPSNQPQH
TRBJ1-1,TRBV4-2,ASSDSQNTEAF
TRBJ1-5,TRBV7-9,ASSGPGQSQPQH
TRBJ2-5,TRBV15,ATSRDLGQRLQTQY
TRBJ2-2,TRBV12-1,ASSAWTSGRPANTGELF
TRBJ2-5,TRBV18,ASSNQYSQETQY
TRBJ2-5,TRBV14,ASSLDRAQETQY
TRBJ2-5,TRBV24-1,ATRDSQETQY
TRBJ2-1,TRBV6-6,ASTRSSSGGEQF
TRBJ2-1,TRBV2,AGGAYNEQF
TRBJ2-2,TRBV27,ASSLPRGASGELF
TRBJ2-3,TRBV7-2,ASSLARTGTQY
TRBJ2-5,TRBV5-1,ASSYLAGSMETQY
TRBJ1-2,TRBV30,AWSYRGSGGYT
TRBJ2-5,TRBV18,ASSVWGSSQETQY
TRBJ1-3,TRBV18,ASSYTGTSGNTIY
TRBJ2-4,TRBV9,ASSVASGSDIQY
TRBJ1-1,TRBV29-1,SVETGTGVAEAF
TRBJ1-2,TRBV11-3,ASSLSVTGFGNGYT
TRBJ1-1,TRBV4-1,ASSQVVWGEELNTEAF
TRBJ2-1,TRBV2,ASRSRAGGPNEQF
TRBJ1-3,TRBV6-2/TRBV6-3,ASSYRRSSGNTIY
TRBJ1-1,TRBV30,AWSGPGNTEAF
TRBJ1-6,TRBV5-1,ASSSEDGGYNSPLH
TRBJ1-2,TRBV9,ASSVNVRANYGYT